This TCR beta chain appears in the sequencing data of a study of cytomegalovirus exposure and HLA in healthy donors. The validation cohort, a group of some 120 subjects, included the donors and was separate from the roughly 600-subject first cohort. Study-wide results and caveats: Subsequent analysis showed first-cohort TCR clusters tending to co-occur in 120 or so validation repertoires. It was reportedly the case that the classifier diagnosed cytomegalovirus status with high specificity and sensitivity.

Regarding this clone: The antigen remains unidentified.

Some clones are missing from TCRdb's copy, which holds only in-frame ones; the method was immunoSEQ multiplex PCR. The data contain about 340,000 clones, about nine tenths of them singletons. The CDR3 extends over 12 amino acids. The V end lost 4 bases, the J end lost 5 bases, and 6 bases lay between the germline ends. Germline CDR1 reads MNHNS; CDR2 reads SASEGT. The source is a woman between 18 and 30 years old in good health and CMV-seronegative. Material for sequencing was PBMCs. This chain links TRBV6-1 with TRBJ1-3; D uncertain. CDR3 DNA: TGTGCCAGCAGTGTAGTAAGAAACACCATATATTTT. It yields the protein CASSVVRNTIYF.